This T cell receptor (beta chain) was identified during a study of CD8 T cells in ankylosing spondylitis. Study-wide findings and caveats: Researchers reportedly found disease-linked clones significantly enriched in matched ankylosing spondylitis synovial fluid. Typical of ankylosing spondylitis blood, it appeared, was a TCR beta motif of several highly homologous variants.

This clonotype occurred many times. Antigen: not known. The CDR3 totals 13 residues. Germline V lookup: CDR1 MNHNY, CDR2 SVGAGI (reference sequence). V was clipped by 9 bases and J by 4 bases; unmatched bases: 8. TCRdb analysed the 5' RACE reads with MiXCR anew, one entry per CDR3 protein. The table has approximately 60,000 distinct CDR3 sequences, under 7.5% seen once. The sequencing sample was made of synovial fluid, either unsorted or a sorted T cell fraction (not recorded which). The TCR was taken from a male donor with ankylosing spondylitis. This chain connects TRBV6-6 to TRBJ1-2; TRBD1 matches 7 bases. CDR3 sequence: CASKSGQLYGYTF. For the CDR3, the DNA is TGTGCCAGTAAATCGGGACAGCTCTATGGCTACACCTTC.